The sequence of this TCR beta chain was determined in a study of shared clonotypes between healthy human individuals. A deep-level run was used for the assay. Sequencing was performed with immunoSEQ multiplex PCR; in TCRdb, only in-frame clones are kept and a portion is missing. The data contain 950,000 to 1,200,000 clones, approximately 75% of them singletons. The length of the CDR3 is 16 residues. Between the trimmed V and J ends, which lost 4 bases and 0 bases, there was a span of 10 bases. The germline V gene has CDR1 MNHEY and CDR2 SVGAGI. The sequence was obtained from a man between 18 and 29 years old in good health. Some clones in this sample may be carry-over from other donors' samples. Sequenced input: memory CD4+ T cells from PBMCs. The sample's subset: CD45RA-negative fraction. The V and J genes are TRBV6-5 and TRBJ2-6; D tentatively reads TRBD1 or TRBD2 (5 bases each). DNA of the CDR3: TGTGCCAGCAGTTCCTCAGGGAGCTCTGGGGCCAACGTCCTGACTTTC. Translated, it gives CASSSSGSSGANVLTF.